The 7 T cell receptor beta chains listed next were all sequenced from one sample in a study of blood T cell repertoires in COVID-19. Clones were sequenced by immunoSEQ multiplex PCR, and TCRdb holds only the in-frame ones, with some missing. Altogether approximately 75,000 clones are present, 90% being singletons, with the ten largest covering 6.5% to 8.5%. The sequenced material came from peripheral blood. The source of these receptors is a human donor in a cohort sampled during active COVID-19.

The J gene is TRBJ2-3, the V gene TRBV4-2; TRBD2 aligns across 10 bases. V trimming: 0 bases; J trimming: 0 bases; junction bases outside the gene matches: 6. Germline CDR1 LGHNA, CDR2 YNFKEQ. CDR3 length: 18 amino acids. CDR3 sequence reads: CASSQDAIAGGSTDTQYF. The DNA for the CDR3 is TGTGCCAGCAGCCAAGATGCCATAGCGGGGGGTAGCACAGATACGCAGTATTTT.

V is TRBV12-3 or TRBV12-4 and J is TRBJ1-4; no definite D call. The CDR3 length is 12 residues. Trimming took 5 bases from V and 8 from J, leaving 9 bases between them. DNA for the CDR3: TGTGCCAGCAGTCCCGGTCTCGAAAAACTGTTTTTT. As protein: CASSPGLEKLFF.

The chain is built from TRBV7-2 and TRBJ2-5, with TRBD2 matching over 10 bases. Looked up from germline, CDR1 is SGHTA and CDR2 is FQGNSA. The CDR3 covers 15 residues. The V and J ends lost 5 bases and 5 bases, in that order; junction bases with no gene match: 8. In DNA form, the CDR3 reads TGTGCCAGCAGCCGCCCTCTAGCGGGGGAGGAGACCCAGTACTTC. Its translation is CASSRPLAGEETQYF. Using reference TRBV7-2 and TRBJ2-5 for the parts outside the CDR3, the full variable domain is GAGVSQSPSNKVTEKGKDVELRCDPISGHTALYWYRQSLGQGLEFLIYFQGNSAPDKSGLPSDRFSAERTGGSVSTLTIQRTQQEDSAVYLCASSRPLAGEETQYFGPGTRLLVL.

The gene calls are TRBV19 and TRBJ1-1; 10 bases map to TRBD1. This CDR3 region has 15 residues. Germline V gene sequence: CDR1 LNHDA, CDR2 SQIVND (reference sequence). Trimming took 5 bases from V and 3 from J; bases not matched to a gene: 6. The CDR3 nucleotides are TGTGCCAGTAGTGACAGGGGGCTGTCGGACACTGAAGCTTTCTTT. Translation: CASSDRGLSDTEAFF.

This chain joins TRBV6-5 and TRBJ2-7; 7 bases agree with TRBD1. The junction had 10 bases not matched to a gene; V was cut back by 5 bases and J by 6 bases. CDR1 is MNHEY, CDR2 SVGAGI, per germline. The CDR3 has 14 residues. The CDR3 here is CASSQDRKLLEQYF. The CDR3 DNA reads TGTGCCAGCAGTCAGGACAGGAAACTGCTCGAGCAGTACTTC.

This clone has a count of ten or more. The identical CDR3 is also encoded by other nucleotide sequences in the sample. The V gene is TRBV5-5, the J gene TRBJ1-3; D unresolved. V dropped 0 bases and J dropped 4 bases, with 8 bases sitting between them. The CDR3 sequence is 14 residues long. Germline assignment: CDR1 SGHKS and CDR2 YYEKEE (reference sequence). Here the CDR3 reads CASSLGTAGNTIYF. The DNA of the CDR3 is TGTGCCAGCAGCTTGGGCACAGCAGGAAACACCATATATTTT.

The chain uses TRBV10-3 and TRBJ2-5; 8 bases fit TRBD2. CDR3 size: 12 residues. Losses at the gene ends were 4 bases for V and 5 bases for J; bases not matched to a gene: 0. Germline V gene lookup returns CDR1 ENHRY and CDR2 SYGVKD. In nucleotides, the CDR3 is TGTGCCATCAGTGCGGGGGGGGAGACCCAGTACTTC. Its protein product is CAISAGGETQYF.